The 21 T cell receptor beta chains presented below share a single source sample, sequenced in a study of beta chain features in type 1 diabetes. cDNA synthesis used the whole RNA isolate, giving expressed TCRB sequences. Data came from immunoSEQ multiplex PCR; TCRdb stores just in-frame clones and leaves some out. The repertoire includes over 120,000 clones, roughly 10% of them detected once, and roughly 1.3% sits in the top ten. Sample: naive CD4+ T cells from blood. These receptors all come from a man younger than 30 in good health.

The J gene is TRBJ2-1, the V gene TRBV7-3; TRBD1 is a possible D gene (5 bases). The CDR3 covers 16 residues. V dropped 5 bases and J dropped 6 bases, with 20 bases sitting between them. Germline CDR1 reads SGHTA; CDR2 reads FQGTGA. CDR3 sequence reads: CASSAQAGNYPNEQFF. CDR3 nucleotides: TGTGCCAGCAGCGCCCAAGCAGGGAATTATCCCAATGAGCAGTTCTTC.

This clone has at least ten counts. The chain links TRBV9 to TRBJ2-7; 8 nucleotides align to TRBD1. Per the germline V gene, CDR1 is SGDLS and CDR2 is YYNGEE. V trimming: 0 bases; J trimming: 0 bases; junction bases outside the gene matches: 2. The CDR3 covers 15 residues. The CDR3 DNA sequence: TGTGCCAGCAGCGTAGACGGGACAGGCTCCTACGAGCAGTACTTC. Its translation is CASSVDGTGSYEQYF.

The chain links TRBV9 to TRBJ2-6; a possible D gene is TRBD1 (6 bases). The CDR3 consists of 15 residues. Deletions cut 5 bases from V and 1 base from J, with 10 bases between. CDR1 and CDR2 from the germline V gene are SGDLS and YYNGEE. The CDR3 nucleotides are TGTGCCAGCAGACCCAGGGGATCTGGGGCCAACGTCCTGACTTTC. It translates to CASRPRGSGANVLTF.

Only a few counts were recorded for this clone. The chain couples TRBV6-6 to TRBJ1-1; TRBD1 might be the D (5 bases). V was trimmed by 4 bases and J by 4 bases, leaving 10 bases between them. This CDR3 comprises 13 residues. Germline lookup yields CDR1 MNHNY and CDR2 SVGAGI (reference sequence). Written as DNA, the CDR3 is TGTGCCAGCAGTTCAGGGTGGGCCACTGAAGCTTTCTTT. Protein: CASSSGWATEAFF.

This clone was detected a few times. CDR3 nucleotides: TGTGCCAGCAGCGAACTAGCGGGGGATCTTGAGCAGTACTTC. This translates into CASSELAGDLEQYF. The chain has TRBV2 and TRBJ2-7; TRBD2 agrees at 11 bases. In germline, CDR1 is SNHLY, CDR2 FYNNEI. This CDR3 region has 14 residues. V lost 6 bases, J lost 7 bases, and 8 bases stayed unmatched.

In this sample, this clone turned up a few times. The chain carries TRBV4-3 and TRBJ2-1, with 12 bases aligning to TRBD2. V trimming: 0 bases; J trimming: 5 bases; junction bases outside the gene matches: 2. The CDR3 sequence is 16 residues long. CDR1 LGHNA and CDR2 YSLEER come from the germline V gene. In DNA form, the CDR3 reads TGCGCCAGCAGCCAAGATCGGACTAGCGGGGACAATGAGCAGTTCTTC. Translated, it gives CASSQDRTSGDNEQFF.

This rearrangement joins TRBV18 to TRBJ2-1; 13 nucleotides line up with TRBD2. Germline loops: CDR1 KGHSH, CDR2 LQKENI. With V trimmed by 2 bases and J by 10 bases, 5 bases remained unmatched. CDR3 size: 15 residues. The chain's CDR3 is CASSPETSGGREQFF. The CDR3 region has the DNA TGTGCCAGCTCACCAGAGACTAGCGGGGGGAGGGAGCAGTTCTTC.

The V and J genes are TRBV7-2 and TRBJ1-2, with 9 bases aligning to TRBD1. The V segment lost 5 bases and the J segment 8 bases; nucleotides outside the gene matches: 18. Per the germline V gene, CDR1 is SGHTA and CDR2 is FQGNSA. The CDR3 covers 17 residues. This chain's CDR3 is CASSPDVTGGARGGYTF. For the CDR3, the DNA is TGTGCCAGCAGCCCAGACGTGACAGGGGGTGCTCGGGGGGGCTACACCTTC.

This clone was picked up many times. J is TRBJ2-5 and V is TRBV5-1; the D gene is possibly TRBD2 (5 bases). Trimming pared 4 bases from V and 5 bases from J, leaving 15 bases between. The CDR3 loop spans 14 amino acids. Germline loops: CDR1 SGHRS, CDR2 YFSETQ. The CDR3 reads CASSRTTSGETQYF. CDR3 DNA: TGCGCCAGCAGCCGGACCACTTCGGGGGAGACCCAGTACTTC.

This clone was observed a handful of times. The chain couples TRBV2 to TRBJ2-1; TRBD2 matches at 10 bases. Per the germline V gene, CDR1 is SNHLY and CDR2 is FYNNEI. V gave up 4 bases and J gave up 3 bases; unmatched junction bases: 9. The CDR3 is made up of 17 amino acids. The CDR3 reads CASSARGRTSGYNEQFF. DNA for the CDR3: TGTGCCAGCAGTGCGCGAGGTAGGACTAGCGGCTACAATGAGCAGTTCTTC.

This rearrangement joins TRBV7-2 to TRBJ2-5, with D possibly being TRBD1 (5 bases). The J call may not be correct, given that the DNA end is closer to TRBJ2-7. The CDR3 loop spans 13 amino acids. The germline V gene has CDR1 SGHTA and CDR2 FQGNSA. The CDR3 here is CASSFDRTYEQYF. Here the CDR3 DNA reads TGTGCCAGCAGCTTCGACAGAACCTACGAGCAGTACTTC.

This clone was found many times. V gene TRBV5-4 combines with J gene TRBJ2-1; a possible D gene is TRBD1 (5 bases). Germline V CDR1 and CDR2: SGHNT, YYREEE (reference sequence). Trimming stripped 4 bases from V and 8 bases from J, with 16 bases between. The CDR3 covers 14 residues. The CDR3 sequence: CASSPLAGFDEQFF. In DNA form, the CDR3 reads TGTGCCAGCAGCCCACTGGCAGGGTTCGATGAGCAGTTCTTC.

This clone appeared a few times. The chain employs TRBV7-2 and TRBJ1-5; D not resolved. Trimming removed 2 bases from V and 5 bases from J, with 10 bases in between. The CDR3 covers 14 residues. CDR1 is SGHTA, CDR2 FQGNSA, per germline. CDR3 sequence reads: CASSLTGSDQPQHF. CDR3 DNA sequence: TGTGCCAGCAGCTTAACTGGCAGCGATCAGCCCCAGCATTTT.

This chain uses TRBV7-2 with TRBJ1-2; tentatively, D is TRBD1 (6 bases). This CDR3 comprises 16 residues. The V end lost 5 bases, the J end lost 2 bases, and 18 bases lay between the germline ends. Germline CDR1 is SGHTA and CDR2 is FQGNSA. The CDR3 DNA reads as TGTGCCAGCAGCATCACGCCTCGGGGGGCGAACTATGGCTACACCTTC. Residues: CASSITPRGANYGYTF.

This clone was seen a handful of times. CDR3 sequence: CASSVNRVETQYF. The CDR3 DNA is TGTGCCAGCAGCGTTAACAGGGTAGAGACCCAGTACTTC. The chain employs TRBV11-3 and TRBJ2-5, with a tentative D call TRBD1 (6 bases). The CDR3 runs 13 residues. Trimming took off 5 bases at V and 4 bases at J, with 11 bases between the two ends. CDR1 and CDR2 (germline): SGHNT, YENEEA. The full variable domain, its missing parts supplied by reference TRBV11-3 and TRBJ2-5, is EAGVVQSPRYKIIEKKQPVAFWCNPISGHNTLYWYLQNLGQGPELLIRYENEEAVDDSQLPKDRFSAERLKGVDSTLKIQPAELGDSAVYLCASSVNRVETQYFGPGTRLLVL.

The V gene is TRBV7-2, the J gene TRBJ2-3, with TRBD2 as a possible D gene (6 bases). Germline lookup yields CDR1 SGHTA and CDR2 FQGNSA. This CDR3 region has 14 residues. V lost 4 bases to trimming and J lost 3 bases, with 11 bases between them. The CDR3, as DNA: TGTGCCAGCAGCTCTTCACTAGCAACAGATACGCAGTATTTT. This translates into CASSSSLATDTQYF.

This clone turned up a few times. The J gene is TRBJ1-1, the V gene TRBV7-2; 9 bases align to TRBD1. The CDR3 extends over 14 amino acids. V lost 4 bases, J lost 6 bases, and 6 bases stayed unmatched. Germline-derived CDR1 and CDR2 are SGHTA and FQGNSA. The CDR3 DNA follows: TGTGCCAGCAGCTGGAAGGACAGGGGAGCTGAAGCTTTCTTT. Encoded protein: CASSWKDRGAEAFF.

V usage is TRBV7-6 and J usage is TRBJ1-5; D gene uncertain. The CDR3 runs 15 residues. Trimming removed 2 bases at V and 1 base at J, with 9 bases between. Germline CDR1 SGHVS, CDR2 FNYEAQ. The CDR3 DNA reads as TGTGCCAGCAGCTTAAGAGCAGGCAGCAATCAGCCCCAGCATTTT. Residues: CASSLRAGSNQPQHF.

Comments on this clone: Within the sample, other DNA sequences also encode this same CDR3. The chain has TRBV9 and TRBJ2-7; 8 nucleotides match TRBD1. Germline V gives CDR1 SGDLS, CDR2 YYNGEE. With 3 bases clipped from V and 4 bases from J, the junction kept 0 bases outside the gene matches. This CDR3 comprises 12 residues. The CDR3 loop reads CASSGQGYEQYF. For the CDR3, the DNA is TGTGCCAGCAGCGGACAGGGGTACGAGCAGTACTTC.

CDR3 sequence: CASSPRGTGLTGELFF. In DNA, the CDR3 is TGTGCCAGCAGCCCGCGTGGGACAGGGCTCACCGGGGAGCTGTTTTTT. V gene TRBV9 combines with J gene TRBJ2-2; the match to TRBD1 covers 9 bases. This CDR3 comprises 16 residues. Germline lookup yields CDR1 SGDLS and CDR2 YYNGEE. V was clipped by 4 bases and J by 4 bases; unmatched bases: 8.

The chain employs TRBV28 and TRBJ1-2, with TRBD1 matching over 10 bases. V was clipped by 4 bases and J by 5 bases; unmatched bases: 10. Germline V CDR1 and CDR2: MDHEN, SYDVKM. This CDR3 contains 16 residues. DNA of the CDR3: TGTGCCAGCAGTTCAAACCCGGGACAGGGGAGTTATGGCTACACCTTC. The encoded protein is CASSSNPGQGSYGYTF.